What follows are 32 T cell receptor beta chains derived from one specimen sequenced in a study of breast tumors, draining lymph nodes, adjacent tissues. TCRdb re-derived calls from the multiplex PCR reads in MiXCR, one entry per CDR3 protein. The sample records approximately 300,000 distinct CDR3 sequences, 30% to 35% being singletons. The lymph nodes were axillary draining lymph nodes from breast cancer patients. The sequenced material came from axillary lymph node tissue. The receptor set was obtained from a female donor with breast cancer. Some clones in this sample may be carry-over from other donors' samples.

This clonotype showed up just a few times. This chain joins TRBV6-2 or TRBV6-3 and TRBJ2-1; 7 bases line up with TRBD2. V was pared by 8 bases and J by 2 bases, with 3 bases of the junction left unmatched. This CDR3 is built from 13 residues. From germline, CDR1 is MNHEY and CDR2 SVGEGT. The CDR3 is CASLAVPYNEQFF. DNA of the CDR3: TGTGCCAGCCTAGCGGTACCCTACAATGAGCAGTTCTTC.

This clonotype has just a few counts. V and J are TRBV7-2 and TRBJ2-5; 7 bases agree with TRBD2. CDR3 length: 13 residues. Trimming took 7 bases from V and 7 from J; bases not matched to a gene: 9. CDR1 and CDR2 from the germline V gene are SGHTA and FQGNSA. The CDR3 region has the DNA TGTGCCAGCACCCCTCTGGGGGGGGGGACCCAGTACTTC. It codes for CASTPLGGGTQYF.

At least ten counts were recorded for this clonotype. The chain combines TRBV19 with TRBJ1-2; 9 positions agree with TRBD1. In germline, CDR1 is LNHDA, CDR2 SQIVND (reference sequence). The V gene end was trimmed by 6 bases and the J gene end by 2 bases; junction bases not matched to a gene: 4. The CDR3 is made up of 14 amino acids. The CDR3 reads CASSSGTGNYGYTF. Here the CDR3 DNA reads TGTGCCAGTAGCTCCGGGACAGGGAACTATGGCTACACCTTC. Together with reference TRBV19 and TRBJ1-2, the CDR3 gives the full variable domain: DGGITQSPKYLFRKEGQNVTLSCEQNLNHDAMYWYRQDPGQGLRLIYYSQIVNDFQKGDIAEGYSVSREKKESFPLTVTSAQKNPTAFYLCASSSGTGNYGYTFGSGTRLTVV.

The chain carries TRBV18 and TRBJ2-1; D is possibly TRBD2 (5 bases). V was shortened by 4 bases and J by 14 bases, with 27 bases between the two germline ends. The CDR3 runs to 16 residues. Germline CDR1 is KGHSH and CDR2 is LQKENI. In DNA, the CDR3 is TGTGCCAGCTCACTCGGGTCTGGTCAGAGGCGAGGGCTGGAGTTCTTC. Amino acid sequence: CASSLGSGQRRGLEFF.

This clonotype has only a few counts. The chain employs TRBV18 and TRBJ1-5; D is ambiguous. Germline assignment: CDR1 KGHSH and CDR2 LQKENI. Trimming took 2 bases from V and 4 from J, leaving 6 bases between them. The length of the CDR3 is 13 residues. CDR3 amino acids: CASSPEENQPQHF. DNA of the CDR3: TGTGCCAGCTCACCAGAGGAGAATCAGCCCCAGCATTTT.

The table lists this clonotype with a few counts. The rearrangement joins TRBV28 to TRBJ2-7; TRBD1 agrees at 8 bases. With V trimmed by 5 bases and J by 5 bases, 8 bases remained unmatched. Germline lookup yields CDR1 MDHEN and CDR2 SYDVKM. The CDR3 consists of 14 residues. The CDR3 loop is CASSPDRGRNEQYF. In DNA form, the CDR3 reads TGTGCCAGCAGTCCAGACAGGGGCAGGAACGAGCAGTACTTC.

This clonotype has at least ten counts. The chain joins TRBV5-8 to TRBJ2-1; D not resolved. CDR1 is SGHTS and CDR2 is YDEGEE in the germline V gene. The V and J ends lost 2 bases and 15 bases respectively, with 15 bases between them. CDR3 length: 12 residues. The CDR3: CASSFFPIPPFF. The CDR3 coding sequence is TGTGCCAGCAGCTTCTTCCCGATCCCCCCGTTCTTC.

A note on this clonotype: The conserved final phenylalanine or tryptophan is absent from the CDR3, which likely points to a read error. The chain recombines TRBV28 with TRBJ2-3; the D is unclear. This CDR3 spans 11 amino acids. V lost 6 bases, J lost 4 bases, and 5 bases lay in between. Germline CDR1 reads MDHEN; CDR2 reads SYDVKM. In DNA, the CDR3 is TGTGCCAGCAGGAACCCAGATACGCAGTATCTT. Translating it yields CASRNPDTQYL.

This clonotype was seen at least ten times. Relative to the germline gene, one junction end is altered; a read error may explain this. The chain has TRBV6-1 and TRBJ2-5; D may be TRBD1 or TRBD2 (5 bases each). The V gene's germline CDR1 is MNHNS and CDR2 SASEGT. The CDR3 contains 11 residues. The CDR3 nucleotides are TGTGCCAGCAGAAACCGGGACCCGCAAACCTTC. It specifies CASRNRDPQTF.

Many counts were recorded for this clonotype. The chain combines TRBV13 with TRBJ2-3, with 9 nucleotides matching TRBD2. V was pared by 5 bases and J by 6 bases, with 9 bases of the junction left unmatched. This CDR3 is built from 15 residues. Germline assignment: CDR1 PRHDT and CDR2 FYEKMQ (reference sequence). The CDR3 protein is CASSIAGVRLDTQYF. The CDR3 DNA follows: TGTGCCAGCAGCATAGCGGGGGTTAGGTTGGATACGCAGTATTTT.

The chain is built from TRBV27 and TRBJ2-4; D gene ambiguous. CDR1 and CDR2 (germline): MNHEY, SMNVEV (reference sequence). The CDR3 is 13 amino acids. V lost 7 bases to trimming and J lost 7 bases, with 14 bases between them. The CDR3 DNA follows: TGTGCCAGCATAGATTCTAGTACCAACATTCAGTACTTC. Its protein is CASIDSSTNIQYF.

At least ten counts were recorded for this clonotype. The chain combines TRBV5-1 with TRBJ2-3; 8 bases are shared with TRBD2. The germline CDR1 and CDR2 sequences are SGHRS and YFSETQ. This CDR3 comprises 16 residues. Trimming took 1 base from V and 2 from J; bases not matched to a gene: 6. DNA for the CDR3: TGCGCCAGCAGCTTGCTAAGCGGGAGAGCCACAGATACGCAGTATTTT. Protein: CASSLLSGRATDTQYF.

This clonotype was observed many times. V is TRBV24-1 and J is TRBJ2-1, with D possibly being TRBD2 (6 bases). Germline V lookup: CDR1 KGHDR, CDR2 SFDVKD. This CDR3 is built from 16 residues. The V gene lost 4 bases and the J gene lost 0 bases, with 12 bases spanning the gap. The CDR3: CATSDPSVTSYNEQFF. The CDR3 DNA reads as TGTGCCACCAGTGACCCTAGCGTTACCTCCTACAATGAGCAGTTCTTC.

This clonotype was detected ten times or more. V gene TRBV29-1 combines with J gene TRBJ2-3; either TRBD1 or TRBD2 may fit D (5 bases each). V was shortened by 1 base and J by 5 bases, with 19 bases between the two germline ends. Germline-derived CDR1 and CDR2 are SQVTM and ANQGSEA. This CDR3 has 16 amino acids. CDR3 in DNA: TGCAGCGTTGAAGGAGGGGCGGACACATCTATAGATACGCAGTATTTT. Protein: CSVEGGADTSIDTQYF.

Points on this clonotype: This could be a read error, since a much larger clone is one nucleotide away. The chain joins TRBV20-1 to TRBJ1-3, with TRBD1 matching 9 bases. The CDR3 has 14 residues. Germline CDR1 and CDR2: DFQATT and SNEGSKA (reference sequence). CDR3 DNA: TGCAGTGCAGACACAGGGGGCACTGGAACCACCATATATTTT. Translated, it gives CSADTGGTGTTIYF.

This clonotype was picked up many times. The chain joins TRBV10-3 to TRBJ1-5; D is uncertain. Trimming shortened V by 0 bases and J by 3 bases, and 9 bases separated the two germline ends. Germline CDR1 is ENHRY and CDR2 is SYGVKD. The CDR3 extends over 15 amino acids. The CDR3 spells CAISESGQANQPQHF. The CDR3 nucleotides are TGTGCCATCAGTGAGTCGGGCCAGGCCAATCAGCCCCAGCATTTT.

This clonotype has a count of ten or more. V gene TRBV5-1 combines with J gene TRBJ2-1; D is uncertain. V was shortened by 0 bases and J by 5 bases, with 9 bases between the two germline ends. This CDR3 spans 14 amino acids. Germline values: CDR1 SGHRS, CDR2 YFSETQ. CDR3 bases: TGCGCCAGCAGCTTGGAGCCGGTTAACAATGAGCAGTTCTTC. Protein sequence: CASSLEPVNNEQFF.

Turning to this clonotype: A read error may explain this, as a much larger clone is one base away. This chain joins TRBV7-2 and TRBJ1-2, with D unresolved. The germline V gene has CDR1 SGHTA and CDR2 FQGNSA. CDR3 length: 12 amino acids. This CDR3 is CASSERTNGDTF. CDR3 in DNA: TGTGCCAGCTCTGAGCGGACCAATGGCGACACCTTC.

The chain combines TRBV9 with TRBJ1-1, with 8 positions matching TRBD1. Germline-derived CDR1 and CDR2 are SGDLS and YYNGEE. CDR3 size: 14 residues. The J segment lost 3 bases and the V segment lost 4 bases, leaving 5 bases of the junction unmatched. The CDR3 is CASSSTGEDTEAFF. The CDR3 nucleotides read TGTGCCAGCAGCTCGACAGGGGAGGACACTGAAGCTTTCTTT.

This clonotype has at least ten counts. The rearrangement links TRBV7-9 to TRBJ2-5; 9 bases are shared with TRBD2. The V gene end was trimmed by 5 bases and the J gene end by 1 base; junction bases not matched to a gene: 8. This CDR3 contains 16 residues. Germline CDR1 SEHNR, CDR2 FQNEAQ (reference sequence). The CDR3 protein is CASSTRGGGSQETQYF. The CDR3 DNA is TGTGCCAGCAGCACCCGCGGGGGGGGTAGCCAAGAGACCCAGTACTTC.

Ten or more counts support this clonotype. The chain carries TRBV7-8 and TRBJ2-1, with D possibly being TRBD2 (5 bases). Germline loops: CDR1 SGHVS, CDR2 FQNEAQ. This CDR3 spans 15 amino acids. Trimming took off 1 base at V and 7 bases at J, with 14 bases between the two ends. The CDR3: CASSLGVASRNEQFF. The CDR3 DNA follows: TGTGCCAGCAGCTTAGGCGTGGCTAGCAGGAATGAGCAGTTCTTC.

This clonotype was detected ten times or more. The junction differs from germline at one of its ends, possibly a read error. This chain links TRBV12-3 or TRBV12-4 with TRBJ2-7; the match to TRBD2 covers 11 bases. The CDR3 extends over 13 amino acids. Here the CDR3 reads CASSLAGGVEQYF. For the CDR3, the DNA is TGTGCCAGCAGTCTAGCGGGAGGTGTCGAGCAGTACTTC.

In this sample, this clonotype turned up a few times. This may stem from a read error, because a much larger clone lies one nucleotide away. The V call is TRBV11-1, the J call TRBJ2-2; 9 nucleotides align to TRBD2. The V and J ends lost 1 base and 8 bases, in that order; junction bases with no gene match: 8. The V gene's germline CDR1 is SGHAT and CDR2 FQDESV (reference sequence). The CDR3 consists of 16 residues. The CDR3 coding sequence is TGTGCCAGCAGCTTAGGGACTAGCGCGAGATCAGGGGAGCTGTTTTTT. This encodes CASSLGTSARSGELFF.

This clonotype turned up a few times. The V gene is TRBV4-3, the J gene TRBJ1-2; 9 bases are shared with TRBD1. V lost 0 bases, J lost 1 base, and 18 bases stayed unmatched. The CDR3 has 21 amino acids. The germline V gene encodes CDR1 LGHNA and CDR2 YSLEER. The CDR3 protein is CASSQDIDLGQGGAFNYGYTF. CDR3 DNA sequence: TGCGCCAGCAGCCAAGACATCGATCTGGGACAGGGAGGCGCCTTTAACTATGGCTACACCTTC.

The chain joins TRBV19 to TRBJ2-6, with D unclear. The CDR3 consists of 14 residues. Germline CDR1 is LNHDA and CDR2 is SQIVND (reference sequence). Trimming removed 8 bases from V and 0 bases from J, with 8 bases in between. Written as DNA, the CDR3 is TGTGCCAGTGGGCTGTGCTCTGGGGCCAACGTCCTGACTTTC. Residues: CASGLCSGANVLTF.

The DNA of the CDR3 is TGCAGTGCTAGAGATCCACCCCGGGGCGGGAGGGCTGTGGGGGGGACAGATACGCAGTATTTT. Translating it yields CSARDPPRGGRAVGGTDTQYF. This sequence joins TRBV20-1 and TRBJ2-3; TRBD2 matches at 9 bases. CDR1 is DFQATT and CDR2 is SNEGSKA in the germline V gene (reference sequence). V lost 0 bases, J lost 3 bases, and 22 bases stayed unmatched. CDR3 size: 21 residues.

This clonotype appeared a single time. The rearrangement joins TRBV30 to TRBJ1-1; D gene uncertain. Germline CDR1 is GTSNPN and CDR2 is SVGIG (reference sequence). The germline V and J ends were trimmed by 2 bases and 0 bases, with 7 bases remaining between them. The CDR3 spans 13 residues. CDR3 nucleotides: TGTGCCTGGAGTCCCGACCTGAACACTGAAGCTTTCTTT. This encodes CAWSPDLNTEAFF.

This clonotype was recorded at least ten times. This rearrangement joins TRBV2 to TRBJ2-1, with TRBD2 identical over 8 bases. The CDR3 has 15 residues. The trim removed 5 bases at V and 4 bases at J, leaving 7 bases unmatched. The germline V gene encodes CDR1 SNHLY and CDR2 FYNNEI. CDR3 sequence: CASSLVSGTYNEQFF. CDR3 sequence (DNA): TGTGCCAGCAGTTTAGTTAGCGGGACATACAATGAGCAGTTCTTC.

This clonotype turned up a few times. The chain has TRBV28 and TRBJ2-3, with TRBD2 matching over 8 bases. CDR1 and CDR2 (germline): MDHEN, SYDVKM. V lost 6 bases, J lost 5 bases, and 7 bases stayed unmatched. The CDR3 is 14 amino acids. DNA for the CDR3: TGTGCCAGCAGAGCCTCGGGAGGGATAGATACGCAGTATTTT. Translating gives CASRASGGIDTQYF. Using reference TRBV28 and TRBJ2-3 for the parts outside the CDR3, the full variable domain is DVKVTQSSRYLVKRTGEKVFLECVQDMDHENMFWYRQDPGLGLRLIYFSYDVKMKEKGDIPEGYSVSREKKERFSLILESASTNQTSMYLCASRASGGIDTQYFGPGTRLTVL.

This clonotype has more than one count but fewer than ten. The chain carries TRBV6-1 and TRBJ1-5; D call uncertain. The ends were cut back, 6 bases at V and 3 bases at J, with 12 bases in the middle. Germline V gene lookup returns CDR1 MNHNS and CDR2 SASEGT. The CDR3 contains 14 residues. The DNA for the CDR3 is TGTGCCAGCAGCGCTATTGGGGTCAATCAGCCCCAGCATTTT. This translates into CASSAIGVNQPQHF.

V gene TRBV10-2 combines with J gene TRBJ1-1, with D possibly TRBD1 on 5 matching bases. This CDR3 region has 13 residues. V lost 7 bases and J 0 bases, leaving 9 bases between the germline ends. Germline values: CDR1 WSHSY, CDR2 SAAADI. In nucleotides, the CDR3 is TGCGCCAGCAACAGGCCCATGAACACTGAAGCTTTCTTT. It is translated as CASNRPMNTEAFF.

In its sample, this clonotype was seen many times. The genes are TRBV19 and TRBJ1-5, with 7 bases fitting TRBD1. This CDR3 has 16 residues. The V gene end was trimmed by 4 bases and the J gene end by 7 bases; junction bases not matched to a gene: 13. Germline-derived CDR1 and CDR2 are LNHDA and SQIVND (reference sequence). The CDR3 sequence: CASSRGLLQGEQPQHF. CDR3 nucleotides: TGTGCCAGTAGTAGGGGCCTGCTCCAGGGGGAGCAGCCCCAGCATTTT.